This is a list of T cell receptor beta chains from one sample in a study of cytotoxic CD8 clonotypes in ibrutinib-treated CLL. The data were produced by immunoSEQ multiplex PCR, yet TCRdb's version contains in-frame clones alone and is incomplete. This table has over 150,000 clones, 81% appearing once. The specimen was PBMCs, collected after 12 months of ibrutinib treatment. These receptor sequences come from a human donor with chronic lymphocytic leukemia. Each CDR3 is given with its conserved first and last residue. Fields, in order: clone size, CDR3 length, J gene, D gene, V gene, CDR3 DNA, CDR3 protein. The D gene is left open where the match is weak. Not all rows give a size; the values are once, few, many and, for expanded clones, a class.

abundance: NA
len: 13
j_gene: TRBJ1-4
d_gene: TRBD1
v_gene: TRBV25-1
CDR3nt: TGTGCCACCCGCGGACAGGGGGATGAAAAACTGTTTTTT
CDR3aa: CATRGQGDEKLFF

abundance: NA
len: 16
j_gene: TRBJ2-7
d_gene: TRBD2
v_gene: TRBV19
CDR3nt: TGTGCCAGTAGTATCAGTAGCGGGAGGAGGTCCTACGAGCAGTACTTC
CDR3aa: CASSISSGRRSYEQYF

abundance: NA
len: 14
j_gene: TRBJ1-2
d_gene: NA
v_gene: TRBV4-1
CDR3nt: TGCGCCAGCAGCCAAGATGGTCAGGGGATCGGCTACACCTTC
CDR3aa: CASSQDGQGIGYTF

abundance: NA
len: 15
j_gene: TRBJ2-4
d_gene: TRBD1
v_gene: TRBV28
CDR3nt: TGTGCCAGCAGTTCAGGGGGCTTGGTCAAAAACATTCAGTACTTC
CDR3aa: CASSSGGLVKNIQYF

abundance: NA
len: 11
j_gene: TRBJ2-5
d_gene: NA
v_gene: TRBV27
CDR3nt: TGTGCCAGCAGTTACGGGTTAACCCAGTACTTC
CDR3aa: CASSYGLTQYF

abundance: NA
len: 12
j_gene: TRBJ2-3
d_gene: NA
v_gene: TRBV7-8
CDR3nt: TGTGCCAGCAGCTTCCCCACAGATACGCAGTATTTT
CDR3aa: CASSFPTDTQYF

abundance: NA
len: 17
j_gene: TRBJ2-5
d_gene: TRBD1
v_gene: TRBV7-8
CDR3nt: TGTGCCAGCAGCCCAAACTTTGGGACAGGGAGCGTAGAGACCCAGTACTTC
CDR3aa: CASSPNFGTGSVETQYF

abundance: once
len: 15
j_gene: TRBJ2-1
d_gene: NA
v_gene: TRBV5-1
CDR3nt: TGCGCCAGCAGCCAACTAGCTGGCGGAACAGATGAGCAGTTCTTC
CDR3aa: CASSQLAGGTDEQFF

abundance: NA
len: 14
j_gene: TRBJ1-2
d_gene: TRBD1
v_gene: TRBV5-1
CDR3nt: TGCGCCAGCAGCTCGATCGACAGGGTGTATGGCTACACCTTC
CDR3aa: CASSSIDRVYGYTF

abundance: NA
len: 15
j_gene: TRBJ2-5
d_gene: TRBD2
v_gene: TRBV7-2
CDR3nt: TGTGCCAGCAGCTCCGTAGCGGGGGGAGGGAAGACCCAGTACTTC
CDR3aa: CASSSVAGGGKTQYF

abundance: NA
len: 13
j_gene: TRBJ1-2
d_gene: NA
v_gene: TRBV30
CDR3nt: TGTGCCTGGCATTTAGGGCGGGACTATGGCTACACCTTC
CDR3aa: CAWHLGRDYGYTF

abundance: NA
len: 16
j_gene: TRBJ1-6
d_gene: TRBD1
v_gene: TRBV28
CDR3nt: TGTGCCAGCAGTTTAGCAACAGGGGGTCGTAATTCACCCCTCCACTTT
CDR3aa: CASSLATGGRNSPLHF

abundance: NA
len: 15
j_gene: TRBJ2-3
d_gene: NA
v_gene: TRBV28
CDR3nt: TGTGCCAGCCGACTGGGGGCAGGGAGCACAGATACGCAGTATTTT
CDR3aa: CASRLGAGSTDTQYF

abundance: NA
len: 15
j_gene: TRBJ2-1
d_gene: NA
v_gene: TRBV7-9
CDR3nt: TGTGCCAGCAGCCCTAAAGTCCGGGTTAGGGATGAGCAGTTCTTC
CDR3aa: CASSPKVRVRDEQFF

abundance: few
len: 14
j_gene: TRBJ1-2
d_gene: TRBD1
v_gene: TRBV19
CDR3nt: TGTGCCAGTATCCCCCGGGACAGGGGGTATGGCTACACCTTC
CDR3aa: CASIPRDRGYGYTF

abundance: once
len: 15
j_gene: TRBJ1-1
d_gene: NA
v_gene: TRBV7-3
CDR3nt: TGTGCCAGCAGTTTCGCCGCCGGTATGAACACTGAAGCTTTCTTT
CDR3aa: CASSFAAGMNTEAFF

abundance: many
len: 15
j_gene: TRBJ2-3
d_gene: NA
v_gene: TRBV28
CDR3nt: TGTGCCAGCAGTTTAATACAGGCTGGTATGGATACGCAGTATTTT
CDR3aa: CASSLIQAGMDTQYF

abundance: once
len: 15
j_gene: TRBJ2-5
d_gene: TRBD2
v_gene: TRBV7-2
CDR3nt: TGTGCCAGCAGCTTTAGCGGGAGGTCTCAAGAGACCCAGTACTTC
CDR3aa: CASSFSGRSQETQYF

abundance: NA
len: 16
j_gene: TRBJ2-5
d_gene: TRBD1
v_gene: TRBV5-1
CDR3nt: TGCGCCAGCAGCTATACAAGACAGGGGGCCGTAGAGACCCAGTACTTC
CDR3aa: CASSYTRQGAVETQYF

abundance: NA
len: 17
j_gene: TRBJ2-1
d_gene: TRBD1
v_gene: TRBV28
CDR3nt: TGTGCCAGCAGTTCCAACTCGGGACAGGGCTGGTACAATGAGCAGTTCTTC
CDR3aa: CASSSNSGQGWYNEQFF

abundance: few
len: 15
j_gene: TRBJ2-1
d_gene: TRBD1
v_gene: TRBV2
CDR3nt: TGTGCCAGCAGTGTTTTGGACAGGGGGTCAGGTGAGCAGTTCTTC
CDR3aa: CASSVLDRGSGEQFF

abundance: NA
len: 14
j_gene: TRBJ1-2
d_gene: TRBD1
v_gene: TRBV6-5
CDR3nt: TGTGCCAGCAGTCGGACAGGGCCTAACTATGGCTACACCTTC
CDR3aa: CASSRTGPNYGYTF

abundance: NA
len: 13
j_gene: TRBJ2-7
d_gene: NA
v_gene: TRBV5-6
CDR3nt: TGTGCCAGCAGCACGAGACAGTTCTACGAGCAGTACTTC
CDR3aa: CASSTRQFYEQYF